One and the same sample provided the 25 T cell receptor beta chains below, sequenced in a study of cytotoxic CD8 clonotypes in ibrutinib-treated CLL. Using immunoSEQ multiplex PCR, the repertoire was profiled, and TCRdb retains in-frame clones only, with some absent. The data show some 85,000 clones, with 60% to 80% seen just once and around 24% held by the top ten. This material consisted of PBMCs, taken after 24 months of ibrutinib treatment. The receptors come from a human donor with chronic lymphocytic leukemia.

This clone has a single count. The chain recombines TRBV27 with TRBJ2-6, with 8 bases fitting TRBD1. The CDR3 is 17 amino acids. Germline V gives CDR1 MNHEY, CDR2 SMNVEV (reference sequence). The junction had 6 bases not matched to a gene; V was cut back by 5 bases and J by 0 bases. This chain's CDR3 is CASSLTGVTSGANVLTF. The CDR3 region has the DNA TGTGCCAGCAGTCTGACAGGGGTTACCTCTGGGGCCAACGTCCTGACTTTC.

This chain links TRBV21-1 with TRBJ2-7. TRBV21-1 is classified as a pseudogene. There are 16 residues in the CDR3. The CDR3 here is CASSKKCRRSSYEQYF. CDR3 coding DNA: TGTGCCAGCAGCAAAAAATGTCGCAGGAGCTCCTACGAGCAGTACTTC.

CDR3: CASSSDTSPYEQYF. Written as DNA, the CDR3 is TGTGCCAGCAGCTCGGACACTAGCCCCTACGAGCAGTACTTC. This chain joins TRBV7-9 and TRBJ2-7; D perhaps matches TRBD2 (6 bases). CDR3 size: 14 residues. Trimming took 4 bases from V and 2 from J, leaving 12 bases between them. The germline gives CDR1 SEHNR, CDR2 FQNEAQ (reference sequence).

The chain couples TRBV5-1 to TRBJ1-2; TRBD1 matches 9 bases. Germline values: CDR1 SGHRS, CDR2 YFSETQ. The V and J ends lost 4 bases and 4 bases, in that order; junction bases with no gene match: 8. The CDR3 spans 15 residues. CDR3 sequence reads: CASSTRTGDSYGYTF. The CDR3 nucleotides read TGCGCCAGCAGCACCCGGACAGGGGATTCCTATGGCTACACCTTC. Supplemented by reference TRBV5-1 and TRBJ1-2, the full variable domain reads KAGVTQTPRYLIKTRGQQVTLSCSPISGHRSVSWYQQTPGQGLQFLFEYFSETQRNKGNFPGRFSGRQFSNSRSEMNVSTLELGDSALYLCASSTRTGDSYGYTFGSGTRLTVV.

The chain couples TRBV7-3 to TRBJ2-1, with TRBD1 matching 7 bases. CDR1 is SGHTA, CDR2 FQGTGA, per germline. This CDR3 has 14 amino acids. J lost 8 bases, V lost 5 bases, and 9 bases had no gene match. The DNA for the CDR3 is TGTGCCAGCAGCCACGACAGGGTAACGGATGAGCAGTTCTTC. Encoded protein: CASSHDRVTDEQFF.

This clone is a singleton in its sample. V and J are TRBV11-2 and TRBJ1-2; the match to TRBD1 covers 8 bases. V was pared by 6 bases and J by 8 bases, with 8 bases of the junction left unmatched. The length of the CDR3 is 13 residues. CDR1 and CDR2 from the germline V gene are SGHAT and FQNNGV. The CDR3 DNA is TGTGCCAGCAGACCGACAGGGGTTAGCGGCTACACCTTC. Translated, it gives CASRPTGVSGYTF.

The chain combines TRBV4-2 with TRBJ2-1; D might be TRBD2 (6 bases). V was trimmed by 0 bases and J by 1 base, leaving 13 bases between them. The CDR3 is 17 residues long. Germline values: CDR1 LGHNA, CDR2 YNFKEQ. The CDR3 DNA sequence: TGTGCCAGCAGCCAAGAAGGCGGGGCACGGTCCTACAATGAGCAGTTCTTC. Protein sequence: CASSQEGGARSYNEQFF.

The chain recombines TRBV5-1 with TRBJ2-1; 7 nucleotides match TRBD2. This CDR3 contains 14 residues. V shed 2 bases and J 4 bases; nucleotides not matched to a gene: 3. Germline CDR1 reads SGHRS; CDR2 reads YFSETQ. CDR3: CASSFWTSYNEQFF. The CDR3 coding sequence is TGCGCCAGCAGCTTTTGGACTAGTTACAATGAGCAGTTCTTC.

This clone has only a few counts. The rearrangement joins TRBV6-1 to TRBJ1-2; D not resolved. The CDR3 sequence is 14 residues long. Trimming removed 8 bases at V and 0 bases at J, with 13 bases between. Germline V gene lookup returns CDR1 MNHNS and CDR2 SASEGT. CDR3 protein: CASFKGGPNYGYTF. CDR3 bases: TGTGCCAGCTTCAAAGGTGGGCCTAACTATGGCTACACCTTC.

The chain employs TRBV18 and TRBJ2-5, with TRBD1 matching over 8 bases. This CDR3 has 16 amino acids. Germline CDR1 and CDR2: KGHSH and LQKENI. Losses at the gene ends were 4 bases for V and 5 bases for J; bases not matched to a gene: 12. In DNA, the CDR3 is TGTGCCAGCTCACTTGCCGGGACAGGTTGGGGTGAGACCCAGTACTTC. It is translated as CASSLAGTGWGETQYF.

This chain links TRBV7-9 with TRBJ2-5; no definite D call. The V and J ends lost 1 base and 4 bases respectively, with 7 bases between them. CDR1 and CDR2 from the germline V gene are SEHNR and FQNEAQ (reference sequence). The CDR3 consists of 13 residues. CDR3 protein: CASSLESRETQYF. CDR3 in DNA: TGTGCCAGCAGCTTAGAAAGCCGAGAGACCCAGTACTTC.

Concerning this clone itself: A read error may produce the germline difference seen at one junction end. The chain couples TRBV7-7 to TRBJ2-7; TRBD2 agrees at 9 bases. Germline V lookup: CDR1 SSHAT, CDR2 FNYEAQ (reference sequence). This CDR3 comprises 15 residues. CDR3 in amino acids: CASSLASGTTYEQYF. Here the CDR3 DNA reads TGTGCTAGCAGCTTGGCTAGCGGGACCACCTACGAGCAGTACTTC.

This clone was counted a single time. The chain is built from TRBV5-1 and TRBJ1-2; TRBD1 matches at 9 bases. With 2 bases clipped from V and 7 bases from J, the junction kept 12 bases outside the gene matches. This CDR3 has 16 residues. The germline V gene has CDR1 SGHRS and CDR2 YFSETQ. CDR3 nucleotides: TGCGCCAGCAGCTTATCCGGGACAGGGTCAAGTTTTGGCTACACCTTC. This codes for CASSLSGTGSSFGYTF.

The gene calls are TRBV2 and TRBJ2-1; TRBD2 aligns across 11 bases. The CDR3 totals 17 residues. Germline assignment: CDR1 SNHLY and CDR2 FYNNEI. The V and J ends lost 6 bases and 6 bases, in that order; junction bases with no gene match: 13. In DNA, the CDR3 is TGTGCCAGCAGGACTAGCGGGGCGGGGATTTCGGGCAATGAGCAGTTCTTC. Translating it yields CASRTSGAGISGNEQFF.

This clone was seen a few times. V usage is TRBV5-4 and J usage is TRBJ2-7, with D possibly being TRBD2 (6 bases). With 0 bases removed from V and 2 bases from J, the gap between germline ends came to 12 bases. CDR1 SGHNT and CDR2 YYREEE come from the germline V gene (reference sequence). The CDR3 is made up of 15 amino acids. The CDR3 DNA sequence: TGTGCCAGCAGCTTGGCCGGGAGAATCCCCTACGAGCAGTACTTC. This codes for CASSLAGRIPYEQYF.

This chain links TRBV5-4 with TRBJ1-1; D gene uncertain. CDR3 size: 15 residues. Trimming stripped 4 bases from V and 0 bases from J, with 13 bases between. The germline gives CDR1 SGHNT, CDR2 YYREEE (reference sequence). The CDR3 region has the DNA TGTGCCAGCAGCCCCCGTGGAGGCGTGAACACTGAAGCTTTCTTT. This encodes CASSPRGGVNTEAFF.

This sequence joins TRBV28 and TRBJ1-4; weak D call: TRBD1 (6 bases). Trimming took off 2 bases at V and 4 bases at J, with 14 bases between the two ends. Germline V gene sequence: CDR1 MDHEN, CDR2 SYDVKM. The CDR3 has 16 residues. The CDR3 DNA is TGTGCCAGCAGTTTACGGGGGGCGGGTGGTAATGAAAAACTGTTTTTT. As protein: CASSLRGAGGNEKLFF. Filled out from reference TRBV28 and TRBJ1-4, the complete variable domain reads DVKVTQSSRYLVKRTGEKVFLECVQDMDHENMFWYRQDPGLGLRLIYFSYDVKMKEKGDIPEGYSVSREKKERFSLILESASTNQTSMYLCASSLRGAGGNEKLFFGSGTQLSVL.

This chain uses TRBV18 with TRBJ2-7; D is tentatively TRBD1 or TRBD2 (5 bases each). V lost 0 bases and J 5 bases, leaving 17 bases between the germline ends. Germline values: CDR1 KGHSH, CDR2 LQKENI. The CDR3 totals 16 residues. The CDR3 nucleotides read TGTGCCAGCTCACCACCCGATGGGGGATGGTCTGACGAGCAGTACTTC. This gives the protein CASSPPDGGWSDEQYF.

The CDR3 nucleotides read TGTGCCAGCAGGCGATCCGGGACAGGGGCTCAGCCCCAGCATTTT. As protein: CASRRSGTGAQPQHF. The chain carries TRBV6-5 and TRBJ1-5; 10 nucleotides align to TRBD1. Germline CDR1 is MNHEY and CDR2 is SVGAGI. V trimming: 6 bases; J trimming: 6 bases; junction bases outside the gene matches: 8. The CDR3 contains 15 residues.

The chain has TRBV12-5 and TRBJ2-3, with a weak D call TRBD1 (6 bases). The CDR3 has 16 amino acids. V was trimmed by 6 bases and J by 1 base, leaving 17 bases between them. Germline CDR1 is LGHNT and CDR2 is FRNRAP. The CDR3 nucleotides are TGTGCTAGTGGCCCCGGTTACCAGGGGCGCACAGATACGCAGTATTTT. This codes for CASGPGYQGRTDTQYF.

V gene TRBV28 combines with J gene TRBJ2-2; a weak D match, TRBD1 (6 bases). V gave up 5 bases and J gave up 3 bases, with 10 bases separating them. CDR1 MDHEN and CDR2 SYDVKM come from the germline V gene. The length of the CDR3 is 14 residues. CDR3 residues: CASSRTADTGELFF. The DNA of the CDR3 is TGTGCCAGCAGTCGGACAGCGGACACCGGGGAGCTGTTTTTT.

The chain employs TRBV11-2 and TRBJ1-2; D is uncertain. CDR1 and CDR2 (germline): SGHAT, FQNNGV. This CDR3 comprises 14 residues. Trimming removed 3 bases at V and 1 base at J, with 9 bases between. In DNA form, the CDR3 reads TGTGCCAGCAGCTTCGGGCGTTATAACTATGGCTACACCTTC. Its protein product is CASSFGRYNYGYTF.

The chain links TRBV11-2 to TRBJ1-3, with TRBD1 as a possible D gene (5 bases). V lost 3 bases and J lost 4, with 10 bases in between. The CDR3 has 14 amino acids. CDR1 and CDR2 from the germline V gene are SGHAT and FQNNGV. CDR3 nucleotides: TGTGCCAGCAGCTTGGGGGTCTTAGGAAACACCATATATTTT. The encoded protein is CASSLGVLGNTIYF.

The rearrangement uses TRBV27 and TRBJ2-3; D is unclear. The germline V gene has CDR1 MNHEY and CDR2 SMNVEV (reference sequence). CDR3 length: 14 amino acids. The V gene lost 5 bases and the J gene lost 6 bases, with 15 bases spanning the gap. CDR3 sequence (DNA): TGTGCCAGCAGTGTGGACCGGGCTAGGGATACGCAGTATTTT. Its translation: CASSVDRARDTQYF.

The chain combines TRBV29-1 with TRBJ2-7; tentative D call: TRBD2 (5 bases). Trimming cost V 5 bases and J 1 base, with 12 bases left between them. Germline-derived CDR1 and CDR2 are SQVTM and ANQGSEA. CDR3 size: 13 residues. The DNA for the CDR3 is TGCAGCGTTAGCGGAGAGCTATCCTACGAGCAGTACTTC. It encodes CSVSGELSYEQYF.